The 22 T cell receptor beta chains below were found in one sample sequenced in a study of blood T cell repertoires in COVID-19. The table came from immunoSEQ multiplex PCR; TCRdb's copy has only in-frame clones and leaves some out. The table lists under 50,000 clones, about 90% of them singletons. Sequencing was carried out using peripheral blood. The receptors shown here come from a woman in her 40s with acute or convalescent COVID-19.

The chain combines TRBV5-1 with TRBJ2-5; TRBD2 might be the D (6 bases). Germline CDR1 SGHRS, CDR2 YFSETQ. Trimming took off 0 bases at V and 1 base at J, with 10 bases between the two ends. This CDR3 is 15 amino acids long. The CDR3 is CASSLGGNPQETQYF. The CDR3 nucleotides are TGCGCCAGCAGCTTGGGCGGGAACCCCCAAGAGACCCAGTACTTC.

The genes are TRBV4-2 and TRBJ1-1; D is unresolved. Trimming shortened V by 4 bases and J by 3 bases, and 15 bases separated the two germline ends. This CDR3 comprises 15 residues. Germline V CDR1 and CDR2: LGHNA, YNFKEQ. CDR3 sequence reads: CASSRTGPWDTEAFF. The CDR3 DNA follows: TGTGCCAGCAGCCGGACTGGCCCGTGGGACACTGAAGCTTTCTTT.

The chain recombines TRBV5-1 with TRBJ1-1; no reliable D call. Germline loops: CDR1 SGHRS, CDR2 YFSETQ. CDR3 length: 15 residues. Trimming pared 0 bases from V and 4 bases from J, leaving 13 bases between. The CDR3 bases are TGCGCCAGCAGCTTGGGCTCTCGGGTGCGCACTGAAGCTTTCTTT. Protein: CASSLGSRVRTEAFF. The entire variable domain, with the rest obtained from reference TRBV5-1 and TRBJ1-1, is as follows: KAGVTQTPRYLIKTRGQQVTLSCSPISGHRSVSWYQQTPGQGLQFLFEYFSETQRNKGNFPGRFSGRQFSNSRSEMNVSTLELGDSALYLCASSLGSRVRTEAFFGQGTRLTVV.

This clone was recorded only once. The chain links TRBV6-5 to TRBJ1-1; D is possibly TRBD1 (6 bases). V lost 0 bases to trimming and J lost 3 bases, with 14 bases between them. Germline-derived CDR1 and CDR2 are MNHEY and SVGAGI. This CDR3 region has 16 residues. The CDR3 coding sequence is TGTGCCAGCAGTTACTCGGAAACAGGGAGAGACACTGAAGCTTTCTTT. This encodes CASSYSETGRDTEAFF.

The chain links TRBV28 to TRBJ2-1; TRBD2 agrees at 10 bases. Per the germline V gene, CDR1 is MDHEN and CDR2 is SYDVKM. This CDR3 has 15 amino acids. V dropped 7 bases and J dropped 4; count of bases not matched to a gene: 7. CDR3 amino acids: CASISGRAGYNEQFF. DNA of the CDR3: TGTGCCAGCATCAGCGGGAGGGCCGGGTACAATGAGCAGTTCTTC.

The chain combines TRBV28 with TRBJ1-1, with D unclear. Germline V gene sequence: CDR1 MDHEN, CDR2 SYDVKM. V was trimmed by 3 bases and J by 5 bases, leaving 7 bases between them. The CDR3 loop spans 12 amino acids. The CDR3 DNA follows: TGTGCCAGCAGTTTCAGACAAACTGAAGCTTTCTTT. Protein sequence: CASSFRQTEAFF.

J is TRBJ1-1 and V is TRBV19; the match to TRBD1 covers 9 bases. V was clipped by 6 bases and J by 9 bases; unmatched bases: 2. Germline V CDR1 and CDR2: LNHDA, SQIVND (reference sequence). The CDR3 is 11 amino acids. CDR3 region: CASSGTGKAFF. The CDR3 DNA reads TGTGCCAGTAGCGGGACAGGGAAAGCTTTCTTT.

CDR3 nucleotide sequence: TGTGCCAGCAGTTTTTCCGGCAGGGGAATGAACACTGAAGCTTTCTTT. Protein: CASSFSGRGMNTEAFF. This chain links TRBV28 with TRBJ1-1; a weak D match, TRBD1 (6 bases). The CDR3 length is 16 residues. V was pared by 3 bases and J by 0 bases, with 14 bases between. CDR1 MDHEN and CDR2 SYDVKM come from the germline V gene.

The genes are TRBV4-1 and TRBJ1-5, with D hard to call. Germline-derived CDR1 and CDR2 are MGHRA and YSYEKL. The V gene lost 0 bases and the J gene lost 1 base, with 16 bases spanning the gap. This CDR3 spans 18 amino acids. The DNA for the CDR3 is TGCGCCAGCAGCCAAGACGCCGAGCGACTTGGGAGCAATCAGCCCCAGCATTTT. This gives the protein CASSQDAERLGSNQPQHF.

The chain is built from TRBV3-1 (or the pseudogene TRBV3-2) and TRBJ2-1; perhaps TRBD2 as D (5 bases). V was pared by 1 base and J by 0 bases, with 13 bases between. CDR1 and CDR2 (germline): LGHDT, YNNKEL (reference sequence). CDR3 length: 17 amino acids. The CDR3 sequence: CASSQVGSGSSYNEQFF. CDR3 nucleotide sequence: TGTGCCAGCAGCCAAGTTGGCTCTGGGAGCTCCTACAATGAGCAGTTCTTC.

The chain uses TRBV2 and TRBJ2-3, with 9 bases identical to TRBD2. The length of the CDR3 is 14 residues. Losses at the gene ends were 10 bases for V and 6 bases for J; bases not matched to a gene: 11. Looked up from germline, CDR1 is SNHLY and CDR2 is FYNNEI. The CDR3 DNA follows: TGTGCCACCCGGGGGCGGGAGGGGCCCGATACGCAGTATTTT. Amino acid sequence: CATRGREGPDTQYF.

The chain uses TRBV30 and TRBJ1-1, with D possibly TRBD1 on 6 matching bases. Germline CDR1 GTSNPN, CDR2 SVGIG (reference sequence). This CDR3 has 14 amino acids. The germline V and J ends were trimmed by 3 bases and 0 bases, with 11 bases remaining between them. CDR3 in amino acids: CAWRKDRLNTEAFF. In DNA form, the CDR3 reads TGTGCCTGGAGAAAGGACAGATTGAACACTGAAGCTTTCTTT. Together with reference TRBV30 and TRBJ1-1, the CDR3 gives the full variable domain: SQTIHQWPATLVQPVGSPLSLECTVEGTSNPNLYWYRQAAGRGLQLLFYSVGIGQISSEVPQNLSASRPQDRQFILSSKKLLLSDSGFYLCAWRKDRLNTEAFFGQGTRLTVV.

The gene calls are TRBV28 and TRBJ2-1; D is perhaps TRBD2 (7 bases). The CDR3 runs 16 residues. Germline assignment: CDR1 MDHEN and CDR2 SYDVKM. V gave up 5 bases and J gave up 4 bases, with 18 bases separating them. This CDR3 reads CASSPTRAGAYNEQFF. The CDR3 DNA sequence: TGTGCCAGCAGTCCCACTAGGGCGGGGGCGTACAATGAGCAGTTCTTC.

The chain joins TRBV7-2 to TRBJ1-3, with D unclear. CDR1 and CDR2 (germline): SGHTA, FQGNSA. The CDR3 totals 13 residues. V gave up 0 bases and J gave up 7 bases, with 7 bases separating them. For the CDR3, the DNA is TGTGCCAGCAGCTTAGCCCCGGAGAACACCATATATTTT. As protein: CASSLAPENTIYF. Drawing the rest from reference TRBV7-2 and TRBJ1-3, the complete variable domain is GAGVSQSPSNKVTEKGKDVELRCDPISGHTALYWYRQSLGQGLEFLIYFQGNSAPDKSGLPSDRFSAERTGGSVSTLTIQRTQQEDSAVYLCASSLAPENTIYFGEGSWLTVV.

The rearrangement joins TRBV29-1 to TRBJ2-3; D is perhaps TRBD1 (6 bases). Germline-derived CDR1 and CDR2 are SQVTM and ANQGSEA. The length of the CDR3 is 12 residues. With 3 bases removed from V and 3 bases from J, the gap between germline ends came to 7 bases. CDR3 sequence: CSVDRGTDTQYF. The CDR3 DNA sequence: TGCAGCGTTGACAGGGGAACAGATACGCAGTATTTT.

The CDR3 is CASSINRFQGNYGYTF. CDR3 in DNA: TGTGCCAGTAGTATTAACCGCTTCCAGGGAAACTATGGCTACACCTTC. The chain couples TRBV19 to TRBJ1-2, with D perhaps TRBD1 (5 bases). Germline CDR1 LNHDA, CDR2 SQIVND (reference sequence). Trimming left V 3 bases short and J 2 bases short, with 16 bases between. The CDR3 has 16 amino acids.

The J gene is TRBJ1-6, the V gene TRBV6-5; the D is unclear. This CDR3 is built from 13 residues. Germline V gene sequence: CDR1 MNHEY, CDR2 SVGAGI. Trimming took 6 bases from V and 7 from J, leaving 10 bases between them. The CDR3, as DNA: TGTGCCAGCAGAGTACAGCTAAATTCACCCCTCCACTTT. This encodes CASRVQLNSPLHF.

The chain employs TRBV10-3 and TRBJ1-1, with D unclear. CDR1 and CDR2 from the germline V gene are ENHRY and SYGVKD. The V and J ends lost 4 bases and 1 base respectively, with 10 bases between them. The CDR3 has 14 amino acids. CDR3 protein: CAISAAGPNTEAFF. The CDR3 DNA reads TGTGCCATCAGTGCTGCAGGCCCGAACACTGAAGCTTTCTTT.

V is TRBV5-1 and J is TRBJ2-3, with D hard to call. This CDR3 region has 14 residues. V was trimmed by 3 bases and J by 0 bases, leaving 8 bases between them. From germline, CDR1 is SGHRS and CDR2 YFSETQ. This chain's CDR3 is CASSWRSSTDTQYF. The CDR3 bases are TGCGCCAGCAGCTGGCGGTCTAGCACAGATACGCAGTATTTT.

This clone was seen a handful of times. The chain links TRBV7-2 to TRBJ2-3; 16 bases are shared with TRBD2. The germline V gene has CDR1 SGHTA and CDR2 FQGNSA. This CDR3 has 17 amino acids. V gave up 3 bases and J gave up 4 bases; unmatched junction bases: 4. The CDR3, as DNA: TGTGCCAGCAGCTTCGGGACTAGCGGGGGGGGCGCAGATACGCAGTATTTT. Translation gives CASSFGTSGGGADTQYF. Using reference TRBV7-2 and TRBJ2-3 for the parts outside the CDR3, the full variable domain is GAGVSQSPSNKVTEKGKDVELRCDPISGHTALYWYRQSLGQGLEFLIYFQGNSAPDKSGLPSDRFSAERTGGSVSTLTIQRTQQEDSAVYLCASSFGTSGGGADTQYFGPGTRLTVL.

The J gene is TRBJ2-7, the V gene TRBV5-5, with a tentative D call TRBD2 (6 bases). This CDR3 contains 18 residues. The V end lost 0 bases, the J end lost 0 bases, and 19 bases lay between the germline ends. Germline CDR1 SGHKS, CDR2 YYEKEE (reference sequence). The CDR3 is CASSLVDWPAGGSYEQYF. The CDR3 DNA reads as TGTGCCAGCAGCTTGGTCGACTGGCCAGCGGGCGGCTCCTACGAGCAGTACTTC.

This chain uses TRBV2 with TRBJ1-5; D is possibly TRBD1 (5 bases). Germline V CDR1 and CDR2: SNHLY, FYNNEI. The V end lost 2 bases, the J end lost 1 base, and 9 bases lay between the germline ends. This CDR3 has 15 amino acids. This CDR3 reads CASSERGYSNQPQHF. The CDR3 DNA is TGTGCCAGCAGTGAACGGGGGTACAGCAATCAGCCCCAGCATTTT.